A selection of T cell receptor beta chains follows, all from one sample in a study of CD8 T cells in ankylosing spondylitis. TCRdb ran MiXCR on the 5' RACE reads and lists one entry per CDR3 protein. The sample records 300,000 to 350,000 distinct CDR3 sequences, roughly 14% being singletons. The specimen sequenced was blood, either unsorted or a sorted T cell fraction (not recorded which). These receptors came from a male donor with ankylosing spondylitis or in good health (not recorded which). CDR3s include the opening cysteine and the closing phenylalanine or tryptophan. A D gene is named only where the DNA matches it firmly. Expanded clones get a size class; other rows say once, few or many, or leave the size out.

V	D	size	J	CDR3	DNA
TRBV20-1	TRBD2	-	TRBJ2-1	CSAPTKTSGQNEQFF	TGCAGTGCTCCTACTAAGACTAGCGGGCAAAATGAGCAGTTCTTC
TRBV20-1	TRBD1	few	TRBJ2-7	CSAEGPGQIAYEQYF	TGCAGTGCTGAGGGTCCGGGACAGATAGCCTACGAGCAGTACTTC
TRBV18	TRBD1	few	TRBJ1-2	CASSPLGTDTNGYTF	TGTGCCAGCTCACCCCTCGGGACAGATACTAATGGCTACACCTTC
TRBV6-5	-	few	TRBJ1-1	CASSYRVTFRATEAFF	TGTGCCAGCAGTTACCGGGTGACGTTTAGGGCCACTGAAGCTTTCTTT
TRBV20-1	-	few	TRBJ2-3	CSAMSPWITDTQYF	TGCAGTGCTATGTCTCCGTGGATCACAGATACGCAGTATTTT
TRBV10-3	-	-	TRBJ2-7	CAISESAGAYKQYF	TGTGCCATCAGTGAGTCGGCAGGGGCCTACAAGCAGTACTTC
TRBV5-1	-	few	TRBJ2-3	CASSSYTSTDTQYF	TGCGCCAGCAGCTCATACACCAGCACAGATACGCAGTATTTT
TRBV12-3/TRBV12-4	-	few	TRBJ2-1	CASTPGMTYNEQFF	TGTGCCAGCACCCCGGGGATGACGTACAATGAGCAGTTCTTC
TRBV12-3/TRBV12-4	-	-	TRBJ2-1	CASSSPPKSPQFF	TGTGCCAGCAGTTCCCCCCCAAAGTCCCCGCAGTTCTTC
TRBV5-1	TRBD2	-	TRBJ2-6	CASSLEARGGTGANVLTF	TGCGCCAGCAGCTTAGAGGCGCGGGGGGGCACTGGGGCCAACGTCCTGACTTTC
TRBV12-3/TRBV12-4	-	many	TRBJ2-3	CASSFSGTDTQYF	TGTGCCAGCAGCTTTTCGGGAACAGATACGCAGTATTTT
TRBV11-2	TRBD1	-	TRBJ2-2	CASSTWTGDTGELFF	TGTGCCAGCAGCACATGGACAGGGGACACCGGGGAGCTGTTTTTT
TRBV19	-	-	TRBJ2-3	CASRIGERADTQYF	TGTGCCAGTAGGATTGGGGAGCGCGCAGATACGCAGTATTTT
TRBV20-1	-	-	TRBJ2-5	CSASGSTRGGHNLQETQYF	TGCAGTGCTAGCGGGTCGACTCGCGGGGGCCATAACCTCCAAGAGACCCAGTACTTC
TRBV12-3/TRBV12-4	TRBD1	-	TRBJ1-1	CASSSQGASLNTEAFF	TGTGCCAGCAGTTCACAGGGGGCGAGTCTGAACACTGAAGCTTTCTTT
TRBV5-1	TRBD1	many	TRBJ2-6	CASKLGQPQLTGANVLTF	TGCGCCAGTAAATTGGGACAGCCCCAACTTACCGGGGCCAACGTCCTGACTTTC
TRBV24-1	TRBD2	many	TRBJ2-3	CATSDGTSGFTGTDTQYF	TGTGCCACCAGCGATGGGACTAGCGGGTTTACGGGCACAGATACGCAGTATTTT
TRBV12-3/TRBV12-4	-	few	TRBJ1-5	CASSKPGQPQHF	TGTGCCAGCAGCAAACCGGGCCAGCCCCAGCATTTT
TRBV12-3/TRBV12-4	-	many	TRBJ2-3	CASSPNVVQYF	TGTGCCAGCAGCCCTAACGTTGTGCAGTATTTT
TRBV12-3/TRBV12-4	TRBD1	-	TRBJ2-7	CASSPGDRGYLEEQYF	TGTGCCAGCAGTCCAGGGGACAGGGGATACCTTGAGGAGCAGTACTTC
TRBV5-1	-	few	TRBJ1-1	CASSLGEGHTEAFF	TGCGCCAGCAGCTTGGGAGAGGGACACACTGAAGCTTTCTTT
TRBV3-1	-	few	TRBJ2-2	CASSQDTGRDGELFF	TGTGCCAGCAGCCAAGATACCGGAAGGGACGGGGAGCTGTTTTTT